The 24 T cell receptor beta chains below all came from one sample that was sequenced in a study of blood T cell repertoires in COVID-19. The table came from immunoSEQ multiplex PCR; TCRdb's copy has only in-frame clones and leaves some out. In the table there are roughly 170,000 clones, roughly four fifths of which are singletons. The sequenced material came from peripheral blood. These receptors originate from a human donor in a cohort sampled during active COVID-19.

This chain joins TRBV3-1 (or the pseudogene TRBV3-2) and TRBJ2-7, with 12 bases that match TRBD1. The CDR3 extends over 14 amino acids. Trimming at V came to 4 bases and at J to 7 bases, leaving 5 bases not matched to a gene. The germline V gene has CDR1 LGHDT and CDR2 YNNKEL (reference sequence). The CDR3 is CASSRGTGGGEQYF. The CDR3 region has the DNA TGTGCCAGCAGCCGAGGGACAGGGGGCGGGGAGCAGTACTTC.

The CDR3 reads CASSNGGGENTEAFF. CDR3 nucleotide sequence: TGTGCCAGCAGCAACGGCGGCGGGGAGAACACTGAAGCTTTCTTT. The V call is TRBV7-9, the J call TRBJ1-1; D not resolved. This CDR3 is built from 15 residues. Trimming left V 5 bases short and J 1 base short, with 14 bases between. Germline-derived CDR1 and CDR2 are SEHNR and FQNEAQ (reference sequence). The full variable domain, rest sourced from reference TRBV7-9 and TRBJ1-1, is DTGVSQNPRHKITKRGQNVTFRCDPISEHNRLYWYRQTLGQGPEFLTYFQNEAQLEKSRLLSDRFSAERPKGSFSTLEIQRTEQGDSAMYLCASSNGGGENTEAFFGQGTRLTVV.

The chain joins TRBV3-1 (or the pseudogene TRBV3-2) to TRBJ2-2; no clear D gene. The V end lost 0 bases, the J end lost 9 bases, and 8 bases lay between the germline ends. This CDR3 is built from 13 residues. CDR1 and CDR2 (germline): LGHDT, YNNKEL (reference sequence). Here the CDR3 DNA reads TGTGCCAGCAGCCAAGACAGTATGCGGGAGCTGTTTTTT. Translation gives CASSQDSMRELFF.

V gene TRBV15 combines with J gene TRBJ1-2, with a possible D match to TRBD1 (6 bases). This CDR3 spans 13 amino acids. The V end was cut by 4 bases, the J end by 5 bases, with 11 bases between. The germline CDR1 and CDR2 sequences are LNHNV and YYDKDF (reference sequence). Written as DNA, the CDR3 is TGTGCCACCAGCACTGAACAGGGTTATGGCTACACCTTC. The encoded protein is CATSTEQGYGYTF.

The chain recombines TRBV20-1 with TRBJ1-5; 7 bases are shared with TRBD1. V shed 3 bases and J 1 base; nucleotides not matched to a gene: 9. This CDR3 has 16 amino acids. Germline lookup yields CDR1 DFQATT and CDR2 SNEGSKA (reference sequence). CDR3 nucleotide sequence: TGCAGTGCTAGTCCCCCCAGGGGGTCGAGCAATCAGCCCCAGCATTTT. Protein: CSASPPRGSSNQPQHF.

This chain's CDR3 is CASRSHISNTGELFF. Written as DNA, the CDR3 is TGTGCCAGCCGGTCGCACATTAGCAACACCGGGGAGCTGTTTTTT. The gene calls are TRBV19 and TRBJ2-2; no definite D call. The germline V and J ends were trimmed by 9 bases and 2 bases, with 16 bases remaining between them. The CDR3 consists of 15 residues. CDR1 and CDR2 from the germline V gene are LNHDA and SQIVND (reference sequence).

The chain couples TRBV10-1 to TRBJ2-1; unclear D gene. Trimming cost V 3 bases and J 5 bases, with 8 bases left between them. CDR1 and CDR2 (germline): WNHNN, SYGVQD (reference sequence). The CDR3 loop spans 13 amino acids. CDR3 nucleotides: TGCGCCAGCAGTGAACAGCAGGACAATGAGCAGTTCTTC. Its translation is CASSEQQDNEQFF.

The chain links TRBV11-3 to TRBJ2-3, with TRBD2 matching 7 bases. Trimming took 5 bases from V and 7 from J; bases not matched to a gene: 12. The CDR3 sequence is 15 residues long. Germline V CDR1 and CDR2: SGHNT, YENEEA. In DNA form, the CDR3 reads TGTGCCAGCAGCCCAGGGCCTAGCGGCCCGCATACGCAGTATTTT. The encoded protein is CASSPGPSGPHTQYF.

The chain recombines TRBV5-1 with TRBJ1-3; 7 bases agree with TRBD1. Germline V lookup: CDR1 SGHRS, CDR2 YFSETQ. The CDR3 length is 17 residues. V lost 0 bases, J lost 0 bases, and 6 bases stayed unmatched. CDR3 nucleotide sequence: TGCGCCAGCAGCTTGGGACAGGGCCCTCTCTCTGGAAACACCATATATTTT. It is translated as CASSLGQGPLSGNTIYF.

This clone was recorded once. The chain carries TRBV5-1 and TRBJ1-6; 9 bases are shared with TRBD1. Per germline, CDR1 SGHRS and CDR2 YFSETQ. V gave up 3 bases and J gave up 9 bases; unmatched junction bases: 4. The CDR3 has 14 residues. CDR3 residues: CASSSGQGSSPLHF. For the CDR3, the DNA is TGCGCCAGCAGCTCTGGACAGGGGAGTTCACCCCTCCACTTT.

The chain recombines TRBV9 with TRBJ2-7, with a weak D call TRBD2 (6 bases). Between the trimmed V and J ends, which lost 4 bases and 2 bases, there was a span of 16 bases. CDR1 and CDR2 from the germline V gene are SGDLS and YYNGEE. The length of the CDR3 is 15 residues. Here the CDR3 reads CASSRTGVRAYEQYF. In DNA form, the CDR3 reads TGTGCCAGCAGCCGGACGGGGGTAAGGGCCTACGAGCAGTACTTC.

CDR3 nucleotides: TGTGCCAGCAGCTTTACTCGTCGACAGGGGGCCGGGGAGCTGTTTTTT. Protein: CASSFTRRQGAGELFF. The V gene is TRBV7-8, the J gene TRBJ2-2; TRBD1 matches at 9 bases. This CDR3 is 16 amino acids long. Trimming at V came to 3 bases and at J to 6 bases, leaving 8 bases not matched to a gene. CDR1 is SGHVS, CDR2 FQNEAQ, per germline.

This chain joins TRBV5-4 and TRBJ2-2, with a tentative D call TRBD2 (5 bases). V was clipped by 0 bases and J by 3 bases, with 12 bases between them. CDR1 and CDR2 (germline): SGHNT, YYREEE (reference sequence). The CDR3 runs to 16 residues. DNA of the CDR3: TGTGCCAGCAGCTTGGCCCCGGGGATCCACACCGGGGAGCTGTTTTTT. Protein product: CASSLAPGIHTGELFF.

The chain carries TRBV3-1 (or the pseudogene TRBV3-2) and TRBJ2-1, with D perhaps matching TRBD1 (6 bases). Germline assignment: CDR1 LGHDT and CDR2 YNNKEL (reference sequence). Trimming stripped 3 bases from V and 8 bases from J, with 17 bases between. The CDR3 length is 15 residues. The CDR3 is CASSHTQGRVDEQFF. CDR3 coding DNA: TGTGCCAGCAGCCATACACAGGGTCGGGTCGATGAGCAGTTCTTC.

The chain links TRBV5-8 to TRBJ2-1; 8 bases line up with TRBD2. Germline V gene lookup returns CDR1 SGHTS and CDR2 YDEGEE. The CDR3 loop spans 15 amino acids. V was pared by 5 bases and J by 4 bases, with 8 bases of the junction left unmatched. The DNA for the CDR3 is TGTGCCAGCAGTAAGCGGGGGCCGAGGTACAATGAGCAGTTCTTC. It encodes CASSKRGPRYNEQFF.

The chain carries TRBV10-2 and TRBJ1-1; 7 nucleotides align to TRBD1. Trimming at V came to 4 bases and at J to 2 bases, leaving 7 bases not matched to a gene. The CDR3 loop spans 15 amino acids. Germline CDR1 is WSHSY and CDR2 is SAAADI. The CDR3 nucleotides read TGCGCCAGCAGTGCTCCCGGGACAGATAACACTGAAGCTTTCTTT. Translated, it gives CASSAPGTDNTEAFF.

The chain joins TRBV30 to TRBJ1-2, with D possibly matching TRBD1 (5 bases). With 2 bases removed from V and 7 bases from J, the gap between germline ends came to 11 bases. Germline values: CDR1 GTSNPN, CDR2 SVGIG (reference sequence). CDR3 size: 12 residues. DNA of the CDR3: TGTGCCTGGAGTCACAGGATGGGTGGCTACACCTTC. This sequence encodes CAWSHRMGGYTF.

The chain carries TRBV5-6 and TRBJ2-7, with 8 bases matching TRBD1. The J segment lost 3 bases and the V segment lost 4 bases, leaving 3 bases of the junction unmatched. The CDR3 contains 13 residues. From germline, CDR1 is SGHDT and CDR2 YYEEEE. This CDR3 reads CASSQGTGYEQYF. As DNA, the CDR3 is TGTGCCAGCAGCCAAGGGACAGGCTACGAGCAGTACTTC.

J is TRBJ2-3 and V is TRBV3-1 (or the pseudogene TRBV3-2); D ambiguous. Germline lookup yields CDR1 LGHDT and CDR2 YNNKEL (reference sequence). This CDR3 region has 12 residues. V dropped 3 bases and J dropped 8 bases, with 9 bases sitting between them. The CDR3 nucleotides are TGTGCCAGCAGCCAGGGCGACCCTACGCAGTATTTT. The encoded protein is CASSQGDPTQYF.

V gene TRBV5-4 combines with J gene TRBJ1-4, with D tentatively TRBD1 (5 bases). Germline-derived CDR1 and CDR2 are SGHNT and YYREEE (reference sequence). The CDR3 loop spans 14 amino acids. V was cut by 0 bases and J by 7 bases, with 10 bases left in between. The CDR3 region is CASSLDRGGEKLFF. The CDR3 DNA reads TGTGCCAGCAGCTTGGATAGGGGCGGTGAAAAACTGTTTTTT. Together with reference TRBV5-4 and TRBJ1-4, the CDR3 gives the full variable domain: ETGVTQSPTHLIKTRGQQVTLRCSSQSGHNTVSWYQQALGQGPQFIFQYYREEENGRGNFPPRFSGLQFPNYSSELNVNALELDDSALYLCASSLDRGGEKLFFGSGTQLSVL.

This chain uses TRBV5-1 with TRBJ2-5; no clear D. Germline V gene data show CDR1 as SGHRS and CDR2 as YFSETQ. Trimming took 0 bases from V and 7 from J, leaving 7 bases between them. The CDR3 consists of 12 residues. The CDR3 reads CASSLAGRTQYF. In DNA, the CDR3 is TGCGCCAGCAGCTTGGCTGGCCGGACCCAGTACTTC.

The rearrangement joins TRBV30 to TRBJ2-7, with 7 positions matching TRBD2. The CDR3 is 14 amino acids. V lost 0 bases to trimming and J lost 7 bases; unmatched junction nucleotides: 9. Germline CDR1 and CDR2: GTSNPN and SVGIG (reference sequence). DNA for the CDR3: TGTGCCTGGAGTGTAAGCACCGACGGGGGGGAGCAGTACTTC. Residues: CAWSVSTDGGEQYF.

This chain joins TRBV15 and TRBJ1-2; 7 bases agree with TRBD1. V was pared by 1 base and J by 8 bases, with 1 base of the junction left unmatched. The CDR3 runs 12 residues. Germline loops: CDR1 LNHNV, CDR2 YYDKDF (reference sequence). The CDR3 loop reads CATSRGGGGYTF. CDR3 sequence (DNA): TGTGCCACCAGCAGAGGAGGGGGCGGCTACACCTTC.

This clone was found once. The J gene is TRBJ2-7, the V gene TRBV21-1; the listed D gene, TRBD1, was not tested against the DNA. TRBV21-1 is designated a pseudogene. CDR3 size: 16 residues. CDR3 sequence (DNA): TGTGCCAGCAGCAAAGTCTTGGCGACAGGGGGGTACGAGCAGTACTTC. Translation: CASSKVLATGGYEQYF.